This record concerns one T cell receptor beta chain sequence. This clone occurred once. Its antigen is unknown. The input lacks base qualities; no much larger clone sits a single base away. The immunoSEQ Assay was used to sequence TCR beta CDR3 regions from DNA. From the authors' description of their analysis: To compute T cell density, TCR beta template counts were normalized to usable DNA, which was estimated by amplifying housekeeping genes. Richness was estimated using the preseqR package, with extrapolation to 400,000 templates for PBMC samples and to 120,000 templates for tissue samples. Clonality was defined by subtracting Pielou's evenness from one. Tissue-enriched TCRs were identified by differential abundance testing using productive amino-acid clonotypes, minimum total count 5 and alpha 0.1. The Jaccard Index and the Morisita Overlap Index were used to measure how much the repertoires overlapped between compartments. GLIPH grouped TCR beta CDR3s together with public tetramer-defined viral CDR3s, and a viral motif had to include at least three viral sequences and also show V-gene enrichment. TCRdb re-hosts the immuneACCESS table, in-frame sequences only. Its copies lack some clones; in the studies checked, an unresolved V gene accounts for under half of them, and the cause for the rest is not known. That table gives V, J and clone size, and the DNA gave D and trimming. The sample data list about 34,000 clones, and around 93% of these were observed just once. Roughly 8.2% of the sample is in the top ten clones.

The data originate from a study of T cells in localized non-small cell lung cancer (TCRdb year 2020). About the full investigation: The study analyzed T cell repertoires of 236 early-stage NSCLC patients, comparing tumors and uninvolved tumor-adjacent lungs. The cohort consisted of around 250 treatment-naive NSCLC patients whose localized lung tumors had been resected. NSCLC patients had a mean age of around 66 years, and around 130 were male and 85 to 110 female.

At diagnosis, peripheral blood, uninvolved tumor-adjacent lung and tumor were collected and were preserved as a mix of fresh-frozen and FFPE material. For TCR repertoire profiling, blood samples were analyzed as peripheral blood mononuclear cells. V has 3 bases trimmed and J has 0 bases trimmed; junction bases matching no gene number 7. The CDR3 contains 18 residues, cysteine and phenylalanine counted. CDR3 DNA only is kept here, 54 bases in frame from base 1. CDR1 and CDR2 were assigned from the germline V gene as SGHTA and FQGTGA. Broad study findings and their caveats: Of the top 100 tumor clones, a median of roughly 53 were detected in paired uninvolved adjacent lung; about 26 were also among that lung's top 100. Because of the exploratory design, TCR variables were selected using unadjusted p-values without false-discovery rate correction. Because multi-region tumor sequencing was not done, intratumor heterogeneity could not be ruled out. Longer overall survival was associated with higher blood T cell density, whereas shorter survival was associated with higher adjacent-lung clonality. Uninvolved tumor-adjacent lung showed the highest T cell clonality, higher than tumor, which suggests more focused antigenic responses in the adjacent lung.

The source was peripheral blood, collected before any cancer treatment. The source of this sequence is a female donor of 60 years or more with stage I lung adenocarcinoma. The V and J segments used are TRBV7-3 and TRBJ2-2; 10 bases in the middle match TRBD2. The CDR3 has the sequence CASSLQGAGGTNTGELFF. The DNA sequence follows: TGTGCCAGCAGCTTGCAAGGAGCGGGAGGGACGAACACCGGGGAGCTGTTTTTT.